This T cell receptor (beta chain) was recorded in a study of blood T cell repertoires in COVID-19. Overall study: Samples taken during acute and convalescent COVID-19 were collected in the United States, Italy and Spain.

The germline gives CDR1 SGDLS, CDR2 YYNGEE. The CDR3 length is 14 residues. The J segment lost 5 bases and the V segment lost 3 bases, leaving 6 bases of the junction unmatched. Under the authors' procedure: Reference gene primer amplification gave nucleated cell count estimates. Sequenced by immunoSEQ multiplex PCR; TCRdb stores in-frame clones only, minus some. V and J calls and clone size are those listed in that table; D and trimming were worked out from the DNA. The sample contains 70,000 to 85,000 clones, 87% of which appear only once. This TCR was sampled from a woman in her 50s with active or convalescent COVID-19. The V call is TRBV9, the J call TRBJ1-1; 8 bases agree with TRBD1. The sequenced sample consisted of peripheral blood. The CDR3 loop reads CASSDGQGGTEAFF. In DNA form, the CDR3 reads TGTGCCAGCAGCGATGGACAGGGAGGAACTGAAGCTTTCTTT. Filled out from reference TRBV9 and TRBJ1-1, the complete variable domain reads DSGVTQTPKHLITATGQRVTLRCSPRSGDLSVYWYQQSLDQGLQFLIQYYNGEERAKGNILERFSAQQFPDLHSELNLSSLELGDSALYFCASSDGQGGTEAFFGQGTRLTVV.